The next 22 T cell receptor beta chains were all read from a single sample in a study of T cell changes during pregnancy in multiple sclerosis. Assay used: immunoSEQ multiplex PCR; TCRdb lists only in-frame clones, some missing. The data hold some 47,000 clones, with roughly 91% observed a single time. Sequencing used CD8+ T cells from peripheral blood mononuclear cells, obtained after pregnancy. These receptors were obtained from a female donor in good health, enrolled as a control in a pregnancy study.

The chain employs TRBV6-5 and TRBJ2-5; weak D call: TRBD1 (6 bases). Looked up from germline, CDR1 is MNHEY and CDR2 is SVGAGI. The V end was cut by 8 bases, the J end by 1 base, with 11 bases between. The CDR3 sequence is 13 residues long. The CDR3 bases are TGTGCCAGCTCCAGGGGTTCCCAAGAGACCCAGTACTTC. Its protein is CASSRGSQETQYF.

J is TRBJ1-1 and V is TRBV4-3; D unclear. Trimming removed 0 bases from V and 0 bases from J, with 8 bases in between. Germline-derived CDR1 and CDR2 are LGHNA and YSLEER. This CDR3 has 15 amino acids. The DNA of the CDR3 is TGCGCCAGCAGCCAAGATGCGGAGATGAACACTGAAGCTTTCTTT. It specifies CASSQDAEMNTEAFF.

The V call is TRBV19, the J call TRBJ1-1, with D possibly matching TRBD1 (6 bases). V was pared by 5 bases and J by 2 bases, with 18 bases between. This CDR3 contains 16 residues. The germline V gene has CDR1 LNHDA and CDR2 SQIVND (reference sequence). Here the CDR3 DNA reads TGTGCCAGTAGTCCCCACAATCCAGGGGTAAACACTGAAGCTTTCTTT. This codes for CASSPHNPGVNTEAFF.

V and J are TRBV7-9 and TRBJ2-7, with a weak D call TRBD1 (6 bases). CDR1 is SEHNR and CDR2 is FQNEAQ in the germline V gene (reference sequence). The CDR3 spans 14 residues. Trimming took off 5 bases at V and 9 bases at J, with 20 bases between the two ends. DNA for the CDR3: TGTGCCAGCAGCCCGGGACATCGAGTCCTCGGGCAGTACTTC. Protein: CASSPGHRVLGQYF.

J is TRBJ2-3 and V is TRBV7-9, with 13 positions matching TRBD2. Germline-derived CDR1 and CDR2 are SEHNR and FQNEAQ (reference sequence). This CDR3 is built from 19 residues. Trimming cost V 4 bases and J 0 bases; bases outside gene matches: 10. The DNA for the CDR3 is TGTGCCAGCAGCTCTCCACGACTAGCGGGGGGCCTTAGCACAGATACGCAGTATTTT. Amino acids: CASSSPRLAGGLSTDTQYF.

This rearrangement joins TRBV27 to TRBJ2-1; the D gene is possibly TRBD1 (6 bases). The germline CDR1 and CDR2 sequences are MNHEY and SMNVEV (reference sequence). Trimming stripped 8 bases from V and 4 bases from J, with 21 bases between. The CDR3 consists of 16 residues. In DNA, the CDR3 is TGTGCCAGCGGATGGCCTTACGGGACACCTTACAATGAGCAGTTCTTC. Translating gives CASGWPYGTPYNEQFF.

The J gene is TRBJ2-7, the V gene TRBV10-2; D ambiguous. CDR3 length: 12 amino acids. Trimming took 7 bases from V and 7 from J, leaving 14 bases between them. Per germline, CDR1 WSHSY and CDR2 SAAADI. CDR3 DNA: TGCGCCAGCACTCCCACGAGGAGTGAGCAGTACTTC. Translating gives CASTPTRSEQYF.

This chain connects TRBV28 to TRBJ2-7; 8 positions agree with TRBD1. CDR3 length: 14 residues. J was trimmed by 6 bases and V by 2 bases; bases with no gene match: 6. Germline V gives CDR1 MDHEN, CDR2 SYDVKM. The CDR3 loop is CASSLVRGRSEQYF. The CDR3 nucleotides are TGTGCCAGCAGTTTAGTCAGGGGGCGGAGCGAGCAGTACTTC.

The genes are TRBV7-8 and TRBJ1-4; possibly TRBD1 for D (5 bases). With 5 bases removed from V and 3 bases from J, the gap between germline ends came to 16 bases. The V gene's germline CDR1 is SGHVS and CDR2 FQNEAQ. This CDR3 has 16 residues. The CDR3 loop is CASSQAGGAPNEKLFF. CDR3 coding DNA: TGTGCCAGCAGCCAAGCGGGAGGGGCCCCTAATGAAAAACTGTTTTTT.

V usage is TRBV25-1 and J usage is TRBJ1-3; no definite D call. The CDR3 length is 18 residues. CDR1 and CDR2 from the germline V gene are MGHDK and SYGVNS. V was clipped by 4 bases and J by 0 bases, with 19 bases between them. The CDR3 here is CASSAGAGLTFSGNTIYF. The CDR3 region has the DNA TGTGCCAGCAGTGCCGGAGCGGGTCTTACTTTCTCTGGAAACACCATATATTTT. Filled out from reference TRBV25-1 and TRBJ1-3, the complete variable domain reads EADIYQTPRYLVIGTGKKITLECSQTMGHDKMYWYQQDPGMELHLIHYSYGVNSTEKGDLSSESTVSRIRTEHFPLTLESARPSHTSQYLCASSAGAGLTFSGNTIYFGEGSWLTVV.

This rearrangement joins TRBV28 to TRBJ2-5, with unresolved D. V was cut by 2 bases and J by 3 bases, with 10 bases left in between. This CDR3 region has 14 residues. Germline lookup yields CDR1 MDHEN and CDR2 SYDVKM. CDR3: CASSLMPREETQYF. CDR3 in DNA: TGTGCCAGCAGTTTAATGCCTCGGGAAGAGACCCAGTACTTC.

The J gene is TRBJ2-1, the V gene TRBV7-6; 12 positions match TRBD1. CDR3 length: 16 amino acids. V lost 6 bases to trimming and J lost 7 bases; unmatched junction nucleotides: 10. CDR1 SGHVS and CDR2 FNYEAQ come from the germline V gene. The CDR3 region has the DNA TGTGCCAGCAGTTCGGGACAGGGGGCTCGAGGAAATGAGCAGTTCTTC. Translated, it gives CASSSGQGARGNEQFF.

The chain is built from TRBV19 and TRBJ1-2; TRBD1 is a possible D gene (6 bases). The CDR3 is 13 residues long. Trimming cost V 6 bases and J 7 bases, with 15 bases left between them. Per the germline V gene, CDR1 is LNHDA and CDR2 is SQIVND (reference sequence). CDR3: CASSGLGAGGYTF. The CDR3 DNA is TGTGCCAGTAGCGGATTGGGGGCCGGTGGCTACACCTTC. The whole variable domain, filled in from reference TRBV19 and TRBJ1-2, reads DGGITQSPKYLFRKEGQNVTLSCEQNLNHDAMYWYRQDPGQGLRLIYYSQIVNDFQKGDIAEGYSVSREKKESFPLTVTSAQKNPTAFYLCASSGLGAGGYTFGSGTRLTVV.

The chain links TRBV11-2 to TRBJ2-7; 7 bases line up with TRBD2. J was trimmed by 4 bases and V by 3 bases; bases with no gene match: 9. From germline, CDR1 is SGHAT and CDR2 FQNNGV. This CDR3 region has 15 residues. The CDR3 reads CASSFLLGGGYEQYF. CDR3 sequence (DNA): TGTGCCAGCAGCTTCCTTCTAGGCGGGGGATACGAGCAGTACTTC.

In its sample, this clone was seen once. The chain couples TRBV11-2 to TRBJ2-3, with 12 bases identical to TRBD2. J was trimmed by 6 bases and V by 4 bases; bases with no gene match: 2. CDR3 length: 14 amino acids. Per germline, CDR1 SGHAT and CDR2 FQNNGV. DNA of the CDR3: TGTGCCAGCAGCTCTAGCGGGGGGGACGATACGCAGTATTTT. Residues: CASSSSGGDDTQYF.

V usage is TRBV7-8 and J usage is TRBJ1-6, with TRBD1 matching 7 bases. Germline CDR1 is SGHVS and CDR2 is FQNEAQ. Unmatched junction bases numbered 10, after V lost 0 bases and J lost 14 bases. The CDR3 is 15 amino acids. The CDR3 here is CASSLAVGGAWALHF. CDR3 bases: TGTGCCAGCAGCTTAGCGGTAGGGGGCGCATGGGCCCTCCACTTT.

Here the CDR3 reads CASRAGTGEYEQYF. CDR3 bases: TGTGCCAGCAGAGCCGGGACAGGTGAATACGAGCAGTACTTC. V is TRBV7-8 and J is TRBJ2-7; 8 bases are shared with TRBD1. This CDR3 has 14 residues. Germline assignment: CDR1 SGHVS and CDR2 FQNEAQ. V gave up 6 bases and J gave up 4 bases; unmatched junction bases: 8.

V gene TRBV4-3 combines with J gene TRBJ2-1; TRBD2 agrees at 7 bases. This CDR3 comprises 17 residues. J was trimmed by 3 bases and V by 1 base; bases with no gene match: 9. Germline CDR1 is LGHNA and CDR2 is YSLEER. As DNA, the CDR3 is TGCGCCAGCAGCCAAGTGGGAGGGGAAATTATCTACAATGAGCAGTTCTTC. This gives the protein CASSQVGGEIIYNEQFF.

The chain joins TRBV9 to TRBJ2-1; D gene unclear. The CDR3 consists of 13 residues. The germline gives CDR1 SGDLS, CDR2 YYNGEE. V lost 3 bases and J lost 3, with 7 bases in between. This CDR3 is CASSEAGYNEQFF. The DNA for the CDR3 is TGTGCCAGCAGCGAGGCAGGCTACAATGAGCAGTTCTTC.

This chain uses TRBV7-8 with TRBJ1-6; TRBD1 aligns across 9 bases. CDR1 and CDR2 from the germline V gene are SGHVS and FQNEAQ. CDR3 length: 16 residues. Trimming took 5 bases from V and 8 from J; bases not matched to a gene: 10. Here the CDR3 reads CASSHGTGKRDSPLHF. In nucleotides, the CDR3 is TGTGCCAGCAGCCACGGGACAGGGAAAAGGGATTCACCCCTCCACTTT.

The table lists this clone with a few counts. This chain's CDR3 is CASTHRGGDGYTF. CDR3 DNA: TGTGCCAGCACCCACCGAGGGGGCGATGGCTACACCTTC. This rearrangement joins TRBV5-4 to TRBJ1-2; 7 bases agree with TRBD1. The CDR3 length is 13 residues. Germline CDR1 SGHNT, CDR2 YYREEE (reference sequence). Germline trimming cut 6 bases from V and 6 bases from J; bases unmatched to any gene: 8.

The chain has TRBV5-6 and TRBJ2-5; perhaps TRBD2 as D (7 bases). Trimming shortened V by 4 bases and J by 2 bases, and 15 bases separated the two germline ends. Germline-derived CDR1 and CDR2 are SGHDT and YYEEEE. The CDR3 is 15 residues long. The CDR3 nucleotides read TGTGCCAGCAGCAAAAGGGGGGGACCTCAAGAGACCCAGTACTTC. Encoded protein: CASSKRGGPQETQYF.